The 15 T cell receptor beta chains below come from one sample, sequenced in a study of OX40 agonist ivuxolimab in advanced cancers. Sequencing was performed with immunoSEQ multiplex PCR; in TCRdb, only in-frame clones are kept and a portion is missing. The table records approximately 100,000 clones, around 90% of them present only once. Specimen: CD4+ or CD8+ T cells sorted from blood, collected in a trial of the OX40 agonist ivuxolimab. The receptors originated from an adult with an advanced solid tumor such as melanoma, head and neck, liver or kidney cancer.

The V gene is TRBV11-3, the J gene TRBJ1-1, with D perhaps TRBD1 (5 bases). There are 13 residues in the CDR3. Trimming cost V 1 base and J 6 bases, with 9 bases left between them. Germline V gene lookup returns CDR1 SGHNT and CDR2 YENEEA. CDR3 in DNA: TGTGCCAGCAGCTTAGTGGGGGATGCTGAAGCTTTCTTT. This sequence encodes CASSLVGDAEAFF.

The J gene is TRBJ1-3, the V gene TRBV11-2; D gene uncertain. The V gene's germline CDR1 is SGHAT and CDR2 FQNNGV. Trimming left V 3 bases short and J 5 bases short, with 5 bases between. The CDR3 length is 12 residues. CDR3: CASSLTRNTIYF. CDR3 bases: TGTGCCAGCAGCTTGACCAGAAACACCATATATTTT.

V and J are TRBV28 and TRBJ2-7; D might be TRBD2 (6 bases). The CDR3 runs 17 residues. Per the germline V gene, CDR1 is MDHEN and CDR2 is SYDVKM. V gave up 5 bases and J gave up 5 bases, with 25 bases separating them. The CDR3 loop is CASSPRSYVRGGHEQYF. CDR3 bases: TGTGCCAGCAGTCCCCGATCTTACGTAAGGGGAGGCCACGAGCAGTACTTC.

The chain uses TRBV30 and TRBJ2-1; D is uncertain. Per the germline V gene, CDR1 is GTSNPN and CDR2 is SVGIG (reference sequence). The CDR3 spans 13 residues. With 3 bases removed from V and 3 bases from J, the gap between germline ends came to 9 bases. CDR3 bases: TGTGCCTGGAGCGTAGGGCTCTACAATGAGCAGTTCTTC. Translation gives CAWSVGLYNEQFF.

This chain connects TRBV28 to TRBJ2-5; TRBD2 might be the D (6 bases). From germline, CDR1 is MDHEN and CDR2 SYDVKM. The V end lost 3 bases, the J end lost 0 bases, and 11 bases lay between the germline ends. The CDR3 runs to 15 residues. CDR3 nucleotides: TGTGCCAGCAGTTTGTTTAGCGGTAACCAAGAGACCCAGTACTTC. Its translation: CASSLFSGNQETQYF.

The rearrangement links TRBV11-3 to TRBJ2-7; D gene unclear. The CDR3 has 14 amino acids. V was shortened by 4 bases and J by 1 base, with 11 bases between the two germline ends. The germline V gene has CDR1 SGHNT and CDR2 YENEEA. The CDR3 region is CASSSGVGSYEQYF. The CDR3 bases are TGTGCCAGCAGCTCTGGGGTAGGTTCCTACGAGCAGTACTTC. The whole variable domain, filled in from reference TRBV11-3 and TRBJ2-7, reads EAGVVQSPRYKIIEKKQPVAFWCNPISGHNTLYWYLQNLGQGPELLIRYENEEAVDDSQLPKDRFSAERLKGVDSTLKIQPAELGDSAVYLCASSSGVGSYEQYFGPGTRLTVT.

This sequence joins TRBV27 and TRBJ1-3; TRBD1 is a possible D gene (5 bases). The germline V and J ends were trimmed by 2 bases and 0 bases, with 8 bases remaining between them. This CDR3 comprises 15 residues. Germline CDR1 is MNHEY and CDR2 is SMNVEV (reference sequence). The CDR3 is CASSLARVSGNTIYF. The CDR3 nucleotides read TGTGCCAGCAGTTTAGCCAGGGTCTCTGGAAACACCATATATTTT.

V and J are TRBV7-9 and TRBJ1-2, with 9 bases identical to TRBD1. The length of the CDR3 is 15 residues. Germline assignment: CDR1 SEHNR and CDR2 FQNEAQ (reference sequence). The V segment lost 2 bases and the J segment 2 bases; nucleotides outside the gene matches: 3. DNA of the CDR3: TGTGCCAGCAGCTTACCGGGACAGGGAAACTATGGCTACACCTTC. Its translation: CASSLPGQGNYGYTF.

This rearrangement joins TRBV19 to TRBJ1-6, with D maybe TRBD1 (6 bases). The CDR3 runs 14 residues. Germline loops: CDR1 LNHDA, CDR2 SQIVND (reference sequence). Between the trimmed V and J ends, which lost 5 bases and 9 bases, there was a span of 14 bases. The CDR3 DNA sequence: TGTGCCAGTAGTCGGACCGGGACACCTTCACCCCTCCACTTT. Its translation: CASSRTGTPSPLHF.

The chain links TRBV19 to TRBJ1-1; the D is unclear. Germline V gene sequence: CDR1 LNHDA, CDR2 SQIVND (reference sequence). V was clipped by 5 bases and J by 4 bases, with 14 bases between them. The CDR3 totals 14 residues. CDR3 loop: CASSARVGTTEAFF. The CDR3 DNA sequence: TGTGCCAGTAGTGCGAGGGTGGGAACCACTGAAGCTTTCTTT.

The CDR3 sequence is CATRRTPNQPQHF. CDR3 coding DNA: TGTGCCACGCGACGGACCCCTAATCAGCCCCAGCATTTT. The chain recombines TRBV19 with TRBJ1-5, with D uncertain. This CDR3 spans 13 amino acids. V was clipped by 10 bases and J by 4 bases, with 14 bases between them. CDR1 is LNHDA, CDR2 SQIVND, per germline (reference sequence). The complete variable domain, with remaining parts taken from reference TRBV19 and TRBJ1-5, reads DGGITQSPKYLFRKEGQNVTLSCEQNLNHDAMYWYRQDPGQGLRLIYYSQIVNDFQKGDIAEGYSVSREKKESFPLTVTSAQKNPTAFYLCATRRTPNQPQHFGDGTRLSIL.

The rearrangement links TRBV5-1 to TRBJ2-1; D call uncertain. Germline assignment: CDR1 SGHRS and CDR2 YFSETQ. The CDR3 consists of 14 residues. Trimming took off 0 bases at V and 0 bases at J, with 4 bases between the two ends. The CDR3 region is CASSLVSSYNEQFF. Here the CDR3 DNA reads TGCGCCAGCAGCTTGGTCAGCTCCTACAATGAGCAGTTCTTC.

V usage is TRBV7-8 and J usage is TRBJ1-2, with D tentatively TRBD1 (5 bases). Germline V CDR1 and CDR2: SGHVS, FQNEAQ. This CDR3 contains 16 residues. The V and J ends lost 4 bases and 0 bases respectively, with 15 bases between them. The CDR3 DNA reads TGTGCCAGCAGCTCGTCACCCCCGACAGCTAACTATGGCTACACCTTC. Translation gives CASSSSPPTANYGYTF.

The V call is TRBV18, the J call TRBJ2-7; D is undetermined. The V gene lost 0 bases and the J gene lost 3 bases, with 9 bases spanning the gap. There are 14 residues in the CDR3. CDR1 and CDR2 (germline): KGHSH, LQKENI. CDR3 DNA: TGTGCCAGCTCACCACCTAGTATGCGCTACGAGCAGTACTTC. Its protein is CASSPPSMRYEQYF.

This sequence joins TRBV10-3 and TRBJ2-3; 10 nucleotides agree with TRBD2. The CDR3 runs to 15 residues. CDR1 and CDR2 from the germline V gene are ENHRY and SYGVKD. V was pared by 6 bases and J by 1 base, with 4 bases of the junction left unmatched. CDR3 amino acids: CAISSGTSGTDTQYF. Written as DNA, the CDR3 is TGTGCCATCAGCTCCGGGACTAGCGGCACAGATACGCAGTATTTT.